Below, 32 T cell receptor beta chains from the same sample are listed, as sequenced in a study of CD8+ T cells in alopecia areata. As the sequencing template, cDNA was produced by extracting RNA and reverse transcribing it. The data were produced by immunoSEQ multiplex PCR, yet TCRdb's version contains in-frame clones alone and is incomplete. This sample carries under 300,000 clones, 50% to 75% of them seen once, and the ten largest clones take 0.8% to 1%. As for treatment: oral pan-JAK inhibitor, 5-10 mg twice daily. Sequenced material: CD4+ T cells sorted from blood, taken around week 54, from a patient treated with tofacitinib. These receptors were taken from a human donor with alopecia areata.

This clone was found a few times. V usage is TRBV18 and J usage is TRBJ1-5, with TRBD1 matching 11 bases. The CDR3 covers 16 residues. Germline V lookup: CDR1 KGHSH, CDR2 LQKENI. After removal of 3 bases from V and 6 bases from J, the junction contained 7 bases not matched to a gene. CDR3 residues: CASSPTRDRGIQPQHF. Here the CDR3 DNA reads TGTGCCAGCTCACCGACCCGGGACAGGGGGATTCAGCCCCAGCATTTT.

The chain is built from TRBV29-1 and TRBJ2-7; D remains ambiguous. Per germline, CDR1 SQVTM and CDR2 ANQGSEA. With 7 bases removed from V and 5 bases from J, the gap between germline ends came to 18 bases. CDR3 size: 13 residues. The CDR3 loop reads CSASPAATDEQYF. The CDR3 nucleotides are TGCAGCGCTTCTCCGGCCGCGACGGACGAGCAGTACTTC.

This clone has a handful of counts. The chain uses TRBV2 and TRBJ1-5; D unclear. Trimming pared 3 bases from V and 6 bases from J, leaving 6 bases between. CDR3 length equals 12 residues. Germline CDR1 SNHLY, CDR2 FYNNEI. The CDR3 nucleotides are TGTGCCAGCAGTGACTCCGGTCAGCCCCAGCATTTT. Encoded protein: CASSDSGQPQHF.

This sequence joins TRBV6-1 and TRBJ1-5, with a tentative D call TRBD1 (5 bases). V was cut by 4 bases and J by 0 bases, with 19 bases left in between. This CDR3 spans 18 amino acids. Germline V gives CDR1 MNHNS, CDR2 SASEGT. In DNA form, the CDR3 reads TGTGCCAGCAGTGGGGACCCCGTGTCTTTTTATAGCAATCAGCCCCAGCATTTT. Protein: CASSGDPVSFYSNQPQHF.

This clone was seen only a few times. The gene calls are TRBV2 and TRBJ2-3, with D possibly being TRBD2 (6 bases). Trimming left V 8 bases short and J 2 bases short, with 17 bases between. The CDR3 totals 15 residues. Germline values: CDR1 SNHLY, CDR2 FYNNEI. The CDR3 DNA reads TGTGCCAGCGGGGGGACCACATATCACACAGATACGCAGTATTTT. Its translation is CASGGTTYHTDTQYF.

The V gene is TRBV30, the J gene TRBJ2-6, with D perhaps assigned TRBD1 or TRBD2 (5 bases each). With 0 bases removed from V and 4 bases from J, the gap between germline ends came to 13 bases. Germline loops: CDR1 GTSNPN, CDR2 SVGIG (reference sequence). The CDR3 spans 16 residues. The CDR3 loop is CAWSVRGGSGANVLTF. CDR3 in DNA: TGTGCCTGGAGTGTACGTGGGGGATCGGGGGCCAACGTCCTGACTTTC.

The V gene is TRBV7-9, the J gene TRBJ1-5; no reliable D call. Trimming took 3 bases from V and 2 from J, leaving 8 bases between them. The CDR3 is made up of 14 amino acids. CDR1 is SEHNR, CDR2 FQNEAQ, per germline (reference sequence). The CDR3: CASSFGEGNQPQHF. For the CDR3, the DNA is TGTGCCAGCAGCTTCGGGGAGGGCAATCAGCCCCAGCATTTT.

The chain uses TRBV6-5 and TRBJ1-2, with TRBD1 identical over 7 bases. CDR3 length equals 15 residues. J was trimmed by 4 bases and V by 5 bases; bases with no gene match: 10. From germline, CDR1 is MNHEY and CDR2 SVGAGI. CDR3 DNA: TGTGCCAGCAGTGCCTCCGGGACAGCGCCCTATGGCTACACCTTC. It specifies CASSASGTAPYGYTF.

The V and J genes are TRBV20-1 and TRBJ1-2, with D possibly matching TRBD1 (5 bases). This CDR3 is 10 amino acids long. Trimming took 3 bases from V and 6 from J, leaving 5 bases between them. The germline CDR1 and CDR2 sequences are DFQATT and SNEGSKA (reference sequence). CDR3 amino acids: CSARTDGYTF. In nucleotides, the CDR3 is TGCAGTGCTAGGACAGATGGCTACACCTTC.

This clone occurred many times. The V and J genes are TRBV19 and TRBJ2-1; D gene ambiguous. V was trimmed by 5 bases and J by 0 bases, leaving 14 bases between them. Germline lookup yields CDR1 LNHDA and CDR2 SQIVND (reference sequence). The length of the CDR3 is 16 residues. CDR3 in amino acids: CASSLRLKSSYNEQFF. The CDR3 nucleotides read TGTGCCAGTAGTCTCAGACTGAAGAGCTCCTACAATGAGCAGTTCTTC.

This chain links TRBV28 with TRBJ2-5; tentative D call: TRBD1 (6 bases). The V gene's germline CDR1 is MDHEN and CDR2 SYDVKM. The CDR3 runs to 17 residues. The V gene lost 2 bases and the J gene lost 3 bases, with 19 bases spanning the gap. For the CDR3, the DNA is TGTGCCAGCAGTTTAGGTCTACTTGGGGGCCGGGAAGAGACCCAGTACTTC. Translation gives CASSLGLLGGREETQYF.

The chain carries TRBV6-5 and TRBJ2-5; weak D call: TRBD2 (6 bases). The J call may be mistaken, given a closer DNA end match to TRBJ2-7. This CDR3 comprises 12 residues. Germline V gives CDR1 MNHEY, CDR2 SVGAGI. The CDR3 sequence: CASSRAAGEQYF. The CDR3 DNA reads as TGTGCCAGCAGTCGAGCAGCGGGCGAGCAGTACTTC.

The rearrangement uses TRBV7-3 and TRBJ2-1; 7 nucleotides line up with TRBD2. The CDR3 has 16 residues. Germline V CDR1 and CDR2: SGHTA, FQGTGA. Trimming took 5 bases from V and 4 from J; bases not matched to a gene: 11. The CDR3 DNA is TGTGCCAGCAGCCCTCAGGGAAGCGGGACTTACAATGAGCAGTTCTTC. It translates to CASSPQGSGTYNEQFF.

In DNA form, the CDR3 reads TGTGCCAGCAGTGAGTGGGGGAAGGGGATCGAGCAGTACTTC. It specifies CASSEWGKGIEQYF. V and J are TRBV25-1 and TRBJ2-7, with D possibly called TRBD1 or TRBD2 (5 bases each). The germline V gene has CDR1 MGHDK and CDR2 SYGVNS. V lost 3 bases and J lost 6, with 15 bases in between. This CDR3 is built from 14 residues.

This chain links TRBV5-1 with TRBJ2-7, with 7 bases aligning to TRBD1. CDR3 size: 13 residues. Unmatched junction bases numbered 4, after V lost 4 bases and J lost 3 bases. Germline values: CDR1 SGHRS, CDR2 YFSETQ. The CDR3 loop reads CASSPRQGYEQYF. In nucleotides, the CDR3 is TGCGCCAGCAGCCCACGACAGGGCTACGAGCAGTACTTC.

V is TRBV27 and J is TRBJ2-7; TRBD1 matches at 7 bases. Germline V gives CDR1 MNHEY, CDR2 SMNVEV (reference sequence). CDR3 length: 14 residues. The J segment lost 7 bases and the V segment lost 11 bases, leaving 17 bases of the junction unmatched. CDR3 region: CASKDRRNSREQYF. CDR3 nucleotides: TGTGCCTCAAAGGACAGGCGGAATTCGAGGGAGCAGTACTTC.

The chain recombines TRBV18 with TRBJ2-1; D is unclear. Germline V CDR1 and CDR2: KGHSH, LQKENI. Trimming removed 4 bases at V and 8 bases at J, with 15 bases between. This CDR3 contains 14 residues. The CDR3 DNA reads TGTGCCAGCTCACAAGGGAATGAAGTCTATGAGCAGTTCTTC. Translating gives CASSQGNEVYEQFF.

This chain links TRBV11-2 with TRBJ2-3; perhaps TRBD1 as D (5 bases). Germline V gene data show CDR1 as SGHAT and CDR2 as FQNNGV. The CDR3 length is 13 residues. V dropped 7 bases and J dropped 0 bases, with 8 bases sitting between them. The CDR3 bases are TGTGCCAGCATCAGGGCTAGCACAGATACGCAGTATTTT. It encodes CASIRASTDTQYF. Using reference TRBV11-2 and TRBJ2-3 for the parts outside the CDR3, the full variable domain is EAGVAQSPRYKIIEKRQSVAFWCNPISGHATLYWYQQILGQGPKLLIQFQNNGVVDDSQLPKDRFSAERLKGVDSTLKIQPAKLEDSAVYLCASIRASTDTQYFGPGTRLTVL.

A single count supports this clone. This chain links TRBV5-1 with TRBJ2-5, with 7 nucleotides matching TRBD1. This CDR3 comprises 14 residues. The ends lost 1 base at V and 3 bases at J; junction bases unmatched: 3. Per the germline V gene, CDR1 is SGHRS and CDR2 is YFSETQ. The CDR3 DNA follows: TGCGCCAGCAGCTTGTCCACAGGGGAAGAGACCCAGTACTTC. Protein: CASSLSTGEETQYF.

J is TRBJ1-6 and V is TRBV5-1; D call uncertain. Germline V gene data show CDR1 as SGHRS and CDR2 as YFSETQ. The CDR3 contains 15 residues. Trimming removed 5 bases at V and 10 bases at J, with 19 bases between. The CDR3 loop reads CASRERAELKSPLHF. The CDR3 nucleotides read TGCGCCAGCAGAGAAAGGGCGGAACTGAAGTCACCCCTCCACTTT.

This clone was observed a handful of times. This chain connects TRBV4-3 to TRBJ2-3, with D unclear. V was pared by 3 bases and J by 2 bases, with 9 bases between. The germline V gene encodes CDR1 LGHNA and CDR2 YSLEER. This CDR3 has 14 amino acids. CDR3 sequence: CASSQDRNTDTQYF. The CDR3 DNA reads TGCGCCAGCAGCCAGGACCGAAACACAGATACGCAGTATTTT.

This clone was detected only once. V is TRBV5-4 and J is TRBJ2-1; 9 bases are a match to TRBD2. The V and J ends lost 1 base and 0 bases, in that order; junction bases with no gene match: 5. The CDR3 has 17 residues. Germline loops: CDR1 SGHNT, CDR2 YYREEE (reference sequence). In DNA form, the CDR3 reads TGTGCCAGCAGCTTGATGCGGGGGGGCCCCTCCTACAATGAGCAGTTCTTC. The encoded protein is CASSLMRGGPSYNEQFF.

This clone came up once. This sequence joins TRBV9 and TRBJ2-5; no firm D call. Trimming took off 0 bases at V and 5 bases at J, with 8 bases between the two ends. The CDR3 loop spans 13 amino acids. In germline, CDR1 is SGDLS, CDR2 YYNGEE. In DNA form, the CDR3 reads TGTGCCAGCAGCGTAGCTCCAGTGGAGACCCAGTACTTC. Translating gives CASSVAPVETQYF.

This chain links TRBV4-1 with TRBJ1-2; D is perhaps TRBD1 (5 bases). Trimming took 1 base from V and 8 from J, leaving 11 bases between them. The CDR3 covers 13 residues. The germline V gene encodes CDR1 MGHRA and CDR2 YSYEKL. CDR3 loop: CASSQAGRHGYTF. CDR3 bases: TGCGCCAGCAGCCAAGCAGGGCGTCACGGCTACACCTTC.

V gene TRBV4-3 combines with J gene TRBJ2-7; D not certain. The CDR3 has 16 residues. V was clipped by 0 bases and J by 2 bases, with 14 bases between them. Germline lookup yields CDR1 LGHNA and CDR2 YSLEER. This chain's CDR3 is CASSQDIIAPPYEQYF. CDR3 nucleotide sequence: TGCGCCAGCAGCCAAGACATTATCGCCCCCCCCTACGAGCAGTACTTC.

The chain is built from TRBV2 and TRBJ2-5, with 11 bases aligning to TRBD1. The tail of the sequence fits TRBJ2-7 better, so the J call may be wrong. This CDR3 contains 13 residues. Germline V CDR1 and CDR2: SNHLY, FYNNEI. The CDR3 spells CASRGTGGNEQYF. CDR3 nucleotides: TGTGCCAGCAGGGGGACAGGGGGTAACGAGCAGTACTTC.

CDR3 protein: CASSPPVRNTEAFF. CDR3 in DNA: TGTGCCAGCTCACCACCGGTGAGAAACACTGAAGCTTTCTTT. V usage is TRBV18 and J usage is TRBJ1-1, with D unclear. There are 14 residues in the CDR3. Germline V CDR1 and CDR2: KGHSH, LQKENI. Trimming took 0 bases from V and 2 from J, leaving 7 bases between them. Variable domain in full (rest from reference TRBV18 and TRBJ1-1): NAGVMQNPRHLVRRRGQEARLRCSPMKGHSHVYWYRQLPEEGLKFMVYLQKENIIDESGMPKERFSAEFPKEGPSILRIQQVVRGDSAAYFCASSPPVRNTEAFFGQGTRLTVV.

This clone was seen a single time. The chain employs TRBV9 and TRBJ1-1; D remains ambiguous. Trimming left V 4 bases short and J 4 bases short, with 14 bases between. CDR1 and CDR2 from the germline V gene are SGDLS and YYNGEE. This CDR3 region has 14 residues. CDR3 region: CASSIQGRATEAFF. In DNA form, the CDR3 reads TGTGCCAGCAGCATCCAAGGACGAGCCACTGAAGCTTTCTTT. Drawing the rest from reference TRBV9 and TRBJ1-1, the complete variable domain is DSGVTQTPKHLITATGQRVTLRCSPRSGDLSVYWYQQSLDQGLQFLIQYYNGEERAKGNILERFSAQQFPDLHSELNLSSLELGDSALYFCASSIQGRATEAFFGQGTRLTVV.

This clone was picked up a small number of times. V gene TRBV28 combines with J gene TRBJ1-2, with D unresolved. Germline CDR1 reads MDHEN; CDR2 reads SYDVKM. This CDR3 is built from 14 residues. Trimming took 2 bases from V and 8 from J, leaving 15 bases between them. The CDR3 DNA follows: TGTGCCAGCAGTTTACAGGCAGGTTGGGAAGGCTACACCTTC. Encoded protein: CASSLQAGWEGYTF.

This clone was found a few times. The CDR3 DNA reads TGCGCCAGCAGCTTGCGGCAGTATAATGAGCAGTTCTTC. It translates to CASSLRQYNEQFF. The rearrangement joins TRBV5-1 to TRBJ2-1, with unresolved D. Germline V gene data show CDR1 as SGHRS and CDR2 as YFSETQ. Trimming took 1 base from V and 7 from J, leaving 9 bases between them. The length of the CDR3 is 13 residues.

As DNA, the CDR3 is TGTGCCAGCTCACCGCTAGGACAGGGGTACCAAGAGACCCAGTACTTC. It translates to CASSPLGQGYQETQYF. The rearrangement links TRBV18 to TRBJ2-5, with 9 bases fitting TRBD1. The CDR3 is 16 residues long. Germline lookup yields CDR1 KGHSH and CDR2 LQKENI. The J segment lost 0 bases and the V segment lost 3 bases, leaving 5 bases of the junction unmatched. The entire variable domain, with the rest obtained from reference TRBV18 and TRBJ2-5, is as follows: NAGVMQNPRHLVRRRGQEARLRCSPMKGHSHVYWYRQLPEEGLKFMVYLQKENIIDESGMPKERFSAEFPKEGPSILRIQQVVRGDSAAYFCASSPLGQGYQETQYFGPGTRLLVL.

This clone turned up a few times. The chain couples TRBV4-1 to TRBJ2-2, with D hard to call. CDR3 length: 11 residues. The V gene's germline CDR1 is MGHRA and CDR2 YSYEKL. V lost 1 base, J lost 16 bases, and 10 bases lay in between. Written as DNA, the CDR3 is TGCGCCAGCAGCCAAGGTGGCAGGCCGTTTTTT. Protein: CASSQGGRPFF.